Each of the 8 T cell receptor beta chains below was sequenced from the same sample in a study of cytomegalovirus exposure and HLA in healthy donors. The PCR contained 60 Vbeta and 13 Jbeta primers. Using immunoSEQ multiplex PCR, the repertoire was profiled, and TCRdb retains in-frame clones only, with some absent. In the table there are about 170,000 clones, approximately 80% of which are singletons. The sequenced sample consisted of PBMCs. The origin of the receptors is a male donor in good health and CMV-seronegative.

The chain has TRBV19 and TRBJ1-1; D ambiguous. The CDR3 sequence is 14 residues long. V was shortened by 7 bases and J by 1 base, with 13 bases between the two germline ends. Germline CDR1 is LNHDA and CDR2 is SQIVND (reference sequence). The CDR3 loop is CASKDGLRNTEAFF. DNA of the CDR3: TGTGCCAGTAAGGATGGACTGAGGAACACTGAAGCTTTCTTT.

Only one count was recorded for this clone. The CDR3 nucleotides read TGTGCCAGCAGTCCGGGACAGTCGAACACTGAAGCTTTCTTT. Its translation: CASSPGQSNTEAFF. This sequence joins TRBV6-1 and TRBJ1-1, with 7 bases fitting TRBD1. The germline V gene has CDR1 MNHNS and CDR2 SASEGT. The CDR3 covers 14 residues. J lost 1 base, V lost 5 bases, and 4 bases had no gene match.

The CDR3 loop reads CASSLERGKNYEQYF. The DNA of the CDR3 is TGTGCCAGCAGCTTAGAAAGGGGGAAAAACTACGAGCAGTACTTC. The gene calls are TRBV7-6 and TRBJ2-7; maybe TRBD1 (6 bases). This CDR3 has 15 amino acids. V lost 1 base and J lost 3, with 13 bases in between. CDR1 and CDR2 from the germline V gene are SGHVS and FNYEAQ.

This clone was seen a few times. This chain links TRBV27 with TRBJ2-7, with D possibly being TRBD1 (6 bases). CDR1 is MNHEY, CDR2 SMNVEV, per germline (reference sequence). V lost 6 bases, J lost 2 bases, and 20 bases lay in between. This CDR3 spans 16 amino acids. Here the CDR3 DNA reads TGTGCCAGCAGAAGGGCTGTGGGGGCGGCTCCCTACGAGCAGTACTTC. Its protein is CASRRAVGAAPYEQYF.

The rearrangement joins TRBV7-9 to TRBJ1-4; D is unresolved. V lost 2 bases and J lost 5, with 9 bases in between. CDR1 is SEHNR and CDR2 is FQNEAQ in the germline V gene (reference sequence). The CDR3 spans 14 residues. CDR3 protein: CASSLPGRNEKLFF. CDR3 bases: TGTGCCAGCAGCTTACCAGGCAGAAATGAAAAACTGTTTTTT.

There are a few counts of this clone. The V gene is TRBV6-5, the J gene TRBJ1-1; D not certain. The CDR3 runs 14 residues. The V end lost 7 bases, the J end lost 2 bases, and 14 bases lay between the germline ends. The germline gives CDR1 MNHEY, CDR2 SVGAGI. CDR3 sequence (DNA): TGTGCCAGCACCCAAGCAAACGTTAACACTGAAGCTTTCTTT. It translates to CASTQANVNTEAFF.

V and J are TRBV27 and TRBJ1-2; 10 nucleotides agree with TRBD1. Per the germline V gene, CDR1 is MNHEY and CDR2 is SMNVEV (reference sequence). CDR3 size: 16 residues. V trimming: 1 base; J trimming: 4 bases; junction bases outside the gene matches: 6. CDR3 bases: TGTGCCAGCAGTTTATTGGGACAGGGGCCGGGCTATGGCTACACCTTC. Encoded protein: CASSLLGQGPGYGYTF.

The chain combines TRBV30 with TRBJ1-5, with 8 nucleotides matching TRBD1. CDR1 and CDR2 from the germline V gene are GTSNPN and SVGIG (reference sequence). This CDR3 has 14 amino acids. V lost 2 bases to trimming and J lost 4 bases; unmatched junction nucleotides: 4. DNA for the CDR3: TGTGCCTGGAGTAGACAGGGGAGGAATCAGCCCCAGCATTTT. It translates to CAWSRQGRNQPQHF.